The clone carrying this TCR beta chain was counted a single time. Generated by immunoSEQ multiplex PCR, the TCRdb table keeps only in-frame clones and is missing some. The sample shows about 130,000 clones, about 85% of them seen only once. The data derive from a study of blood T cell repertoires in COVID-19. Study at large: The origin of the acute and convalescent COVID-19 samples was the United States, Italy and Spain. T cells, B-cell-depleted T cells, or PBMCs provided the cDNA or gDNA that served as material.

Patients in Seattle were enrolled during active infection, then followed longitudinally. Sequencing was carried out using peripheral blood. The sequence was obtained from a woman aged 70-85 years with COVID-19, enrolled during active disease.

CDR3 nucleotides: TGTGCCAGCCACAAGGAGGGGGCGGCCCAAGAGACCCAGTACTTC. This gives the protein CASHKEGAAQETQYF. The V and J genes are TRBV6-5 and TRBJ2-5; possible D gene TRBD1, 7 bases. The V gene lost 8 bases and the J gene lost 1 base, with 17 bases spanning the gap. Germline assignment: CDR1 MNHEY and CDR2 SVGAGI. This CDR3 contains 15 residues.